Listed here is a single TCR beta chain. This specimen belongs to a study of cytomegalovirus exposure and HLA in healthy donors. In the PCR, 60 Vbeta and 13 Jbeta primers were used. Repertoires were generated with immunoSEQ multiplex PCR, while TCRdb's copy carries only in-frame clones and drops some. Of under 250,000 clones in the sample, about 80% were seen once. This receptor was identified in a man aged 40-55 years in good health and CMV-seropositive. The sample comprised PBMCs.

CDR3 nucleotide sequence: TGTGCCAGCAGCCAAGGCAGGGCTGAAGCTTTCTTT. It yields the protein CASSQGRAEAFF. V gene TRBV4-2 combines with J gene TRBJ1-1; weak D call: TRBD1 (5 bases). Germline CDR1 LGHNA, CDR2 YNFKEQ. The V and J ends lost 1 base and 6 bases respectively, with 6 bases between them. The CDR3 contains 12 residues.